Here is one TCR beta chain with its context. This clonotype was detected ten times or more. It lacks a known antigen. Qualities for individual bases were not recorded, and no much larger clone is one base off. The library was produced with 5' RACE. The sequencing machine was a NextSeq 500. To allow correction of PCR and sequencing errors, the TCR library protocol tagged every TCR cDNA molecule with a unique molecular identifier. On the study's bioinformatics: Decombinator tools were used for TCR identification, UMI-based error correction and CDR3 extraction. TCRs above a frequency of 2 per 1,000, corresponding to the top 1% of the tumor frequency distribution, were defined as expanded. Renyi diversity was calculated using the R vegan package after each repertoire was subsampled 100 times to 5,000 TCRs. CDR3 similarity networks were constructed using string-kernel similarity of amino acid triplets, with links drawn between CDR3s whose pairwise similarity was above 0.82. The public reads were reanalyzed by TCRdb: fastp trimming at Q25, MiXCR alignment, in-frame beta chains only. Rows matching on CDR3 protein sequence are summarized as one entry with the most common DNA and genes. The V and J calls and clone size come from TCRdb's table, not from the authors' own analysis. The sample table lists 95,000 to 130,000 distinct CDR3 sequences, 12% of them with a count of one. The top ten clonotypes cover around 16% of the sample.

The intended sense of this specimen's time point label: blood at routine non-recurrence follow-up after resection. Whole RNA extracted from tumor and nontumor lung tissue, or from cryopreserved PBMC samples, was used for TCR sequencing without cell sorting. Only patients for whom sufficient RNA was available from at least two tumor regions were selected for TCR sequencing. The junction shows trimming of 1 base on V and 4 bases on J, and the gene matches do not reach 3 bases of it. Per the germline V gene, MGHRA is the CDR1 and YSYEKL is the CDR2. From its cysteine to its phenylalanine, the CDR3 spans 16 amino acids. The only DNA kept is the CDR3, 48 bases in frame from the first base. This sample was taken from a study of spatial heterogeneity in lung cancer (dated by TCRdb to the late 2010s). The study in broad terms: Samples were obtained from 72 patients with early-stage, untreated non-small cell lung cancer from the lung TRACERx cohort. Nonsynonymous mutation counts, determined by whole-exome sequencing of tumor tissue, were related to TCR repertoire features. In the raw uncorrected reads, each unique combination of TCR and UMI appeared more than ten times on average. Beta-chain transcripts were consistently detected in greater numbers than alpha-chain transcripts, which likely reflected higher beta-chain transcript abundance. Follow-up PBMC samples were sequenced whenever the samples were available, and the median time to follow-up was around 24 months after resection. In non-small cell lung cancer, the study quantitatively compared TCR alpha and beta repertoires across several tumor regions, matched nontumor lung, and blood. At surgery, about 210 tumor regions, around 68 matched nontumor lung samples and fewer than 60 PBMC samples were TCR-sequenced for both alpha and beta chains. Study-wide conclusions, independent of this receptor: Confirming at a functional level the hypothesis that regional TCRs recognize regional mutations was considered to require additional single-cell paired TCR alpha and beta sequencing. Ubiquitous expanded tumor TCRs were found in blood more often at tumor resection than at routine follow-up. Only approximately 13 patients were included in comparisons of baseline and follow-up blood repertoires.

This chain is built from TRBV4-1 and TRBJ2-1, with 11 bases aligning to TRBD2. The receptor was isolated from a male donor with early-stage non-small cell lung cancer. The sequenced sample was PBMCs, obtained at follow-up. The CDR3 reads CASSQGPSGGYNEQFF. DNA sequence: TGCGCCAGCAGCCAAGGGCCTAGCGGGGGGTACAATGAGCAGTTCTTC.